The rows below give T cell receptor beta chains drawn from one sample of a study of regulatory T cells in long-lasting Graves disease. TCRdb re-called the multiplex PCR reads with MiXCR, one entry per CDR3 protein. The sample contains 620,000 or so distinct CDR3 sequences, roughly 16% of which appear only once. The sample was also linked to a second study, of T cells in Graves' hyperthyroidism and ophthalmopathy.

Sequencing was performed on peripheral blood mononuclear cells (PBMCs), taken at new diagnosis, from a patient treated with antithyroid drugs. These TCRs come from a woman in her 30s with Graves disease. Each CDR3 is given with its conserved first and last residue. A D gene is named only where the DNA matches it firmly. For some rows the clone size is stated as once, few or many, or as a class when expanded; others skip it.

V gene	clone size	D gene	J gene	CDR3 DNA	CDR3 protein
TRBV11-3	once	TRBD2	TRBJ2-1	TGTGCCAGCAGCTTAGGGGCTAGCGGGGGACGGAATGAGCAGTTCTTC	CASSLGASGGRNEQFF
TRBV7-9	NA	NA	TRBJ2-1	TGTGCCAGCAGCTTAGAACTTCTCGGCGCGACTACCCTTTACAATGAGCAGTTCTTC	CASSLELLGATTLYNEQFF
TRBV5-1	many	NA	TRBJ1-5	TGTGCCAGCAGCTTAGACAGTCGGCAGCCCCAGCATTTT	CASSLDSRQPQHF
TRBV18	NA	NA	TRBJ2-5	TGTGCCAGCTCTCTAAACGAGGGGCAAGAGACCCAGTACTTC	CASSLNEGQETQYF
TRBV2	NA	NA	TRBJ2-7	TGTGCCAGCAGTGGCTCAGTCTACGAGCAGTACTTC	CASSGSVYEQYF
TRBV11-2	many	TRBD2	TRBJ2-7	TGTGCCAGCAGCGAAGCCCTAGCGGGAACCTACGAGCAGTACTTC	CASSEALAGTYEQYF
TRBV30	few	NA	TRBJ2-7	TGTGCCTGGAGTGTACTAGAGGGCGTGCAGTACTTC	CAWSVLEGVQYF
TRBV5-1	NA	NA	TRBJ2-6	TGTGCCAGCAGCTGGGGACCGGACTCTGGGGCCAACGTCCTGACTTTC	CASSWGPDSGANVLTF
TRBV7-9	few	TRBD1	TRBJ2-7	TGTGCCAGCAGCTTAGTAGGGGGCAACGAGGGGCAGCACTTC	CASSLVGGNEGQHF
TRBV28	many	TRBD2	TRBJ2-7	TGTGCCAGCAGGGTAGCGGGAGGGCCCCACTACGAGCAGTACTTC	CASRVAGGPHYEQYF
TRBV18	few	NA	TRBJ2-7	TGTGCCAGCTCACCAATACAGGTCGGCTCCTACGAGCAGTACTTC	CASSPIQVGSYEQYF
TRBV6-9	NA	TRBD1	TRBJ1-5	TGTGCCAGCAGTTTCCCCCCTCGGACAGGGGGCAAGAATAGCAATCAGCCCCAGCATTTT	CASSFPPRTGGKNSNQPQHF
TRBV10-3	many	TRBD2	TRBJ2-7	TGTGCCATCAGTGCAGGACTAGCGGGGCTAACCTACGAGCAGTACTTC	CAISAGLAGLTYEQYF
TRBV15	many	TRBD1	TRBJ1-6	TGTGCCACCAGCAGAGATTTATCCGGGACAGGGGTGCCACCCCTCCACTTT	CATSRDLSGTGVPPLHF
TRBV5-1	many	NA	TRBJ2-7	TGTGCCAGCAGCTTAGGCACAGTCTCCTACGAGCAGTACTTC	CASSLGTVSYEQYF
TRBV27	few	NA	TRBJ1-6	TGTGCCAGCAGTTCCACTACAGGGAATTCACCCCTCCACTTT	CASSSTTGNSPLHF
TRBV11-3	few	NA	TRBJ2-4	TGTGCCAGCAGCTTATTATGTCGACGGCTCCGATTAGCCAAAAACATTCAGTACTTC	CASSLLCRRLRLAKNIQYF
TRBV12-3/TRBV12-4	NA	NA	TRBJ1-5	TGTGCCAGCAGTAGGGGCAGGGAAAACGATCAGCCCCAGCATTTT	CASSRGRENDQPQHF
TRBV12-3/TRBV12-4	many	NA	TRBJ2-7	TGTGCCAGCAGCCTAGACGGGCAGGTCTACGAGCAGTACTTC	CASSLDGQVYEQYF
TRBV5-1	many	TRBD2	TRBJ2-2	TGCGCCAGCAGCCCGGGACTAGCTGGCGGGGAGCTGTTTTTT	CASSPGLAGGELFF
TRBV2	many	NA	TRBJ1-5	TGTGCCAGCAGAGAAGGGAGGGAGGGCAATCAGCCCCAGCATTTT	CASREGREGNQPQHF
TRBV5-1	many	NA	TRBJ1-2	TGCGCCAGCAGCCCTGGAGATGCCTATGGCTACACCTTC	CASSPGDAYGYTF
TRBV6-1	NA	NA	TRBJ1-2	TGTGCCAGCAGACTATACGCGGACAGTTCCTATGGCTACACCTTC	CASRLYADSSYGYTF
TRBV12-3/TRBV12-4	many	NA	TRBJ1-1	TGTGCCAGCAGCTTTCGGGCCACCAACACTGAAGCTTTCTTT	CASSFRATNTEAFF
TRBV19	NA	NA	TRBJ1-5	TGTGCCAGTAGTTCTCAGGTATATCAGCCCCAGCATTTT	CASSSQVYQPQHF
TRBV12-3/TRBV12-4	many	NA	TRBJ2-7	TGTGCCAGCGGGTCGACAGCTTTGTTCCCACACTTC	CASGSTALFPHF
TRBV24-1	many	TRBD1	TRBJ1-2	TGTGCCACCAGTGACCGGACAGGGGATAACTATGGCTACACCTTC	CATSDRTGDNYGYTF
TRBV7-2	few	TRBD2	TRBJ2-2	TGTGCCAGCAGCTTACCCCCAGCGGGAGTAAAACCCGGGGAGCTGTTTTTT	CASSLPPAGVKPGELFF
TRBV28	many	NA	TRBJ2-3	TGTGCCAGCAGTCAAGGAAGCACAGATACGCAGTATTTT	CASSQGSTDTQYF
TRBV6-2/TRBV6-3	few	TRBD1	TRBJ2-7	TGTGCCAGCAGGGGGGACAGGGGGCCCTCCGAGCAGTACTTC	CASRGDRGPSEQYF
TRBV9	NA	TRBD2	TRBJ2-1	TGTGCCAGCAGCGTAGTAGCTAGCGGGAGCAATGAGCAGTTCTTC	CASSVVASGSNEQFF
TRBV9	few	TRBD1	TRBJ1-4	TGTGCCAGCAGCCCCGGGACAGGGAGCGGTGAAAAACTGTTTTTT	CASSPGTGSGEKLFF
TRBV28	NA	TRBD1	TRBJ2-7	TGTGCCAGCAGTCCCCTAACAGGGGGTAGGTACGAGCAGTACTTC	CASSPLTGGRYEQYF